The present entry profiles one T cell receptor beta chain with its context. Its recognized antigen is unknown. One base away there is no much larger clone; base qualities are not given. From its cysteine to its phenylalanine, the CDR3 spans 14 amino acids. Of all the DNA, just the CDR3 is kept, 42 bases in frame from base 1. Trimmed from V: 0 bases; trimmed from J: 7 bases; junction bases lacking a gene match: 2. Via the germline V gene, CDR1 is MNHEY and CDR2 SVGAGI. The library was prepared using 5' RACE. Instrument used: Illumina HiSeq 2000. A universal primer binding site was introduced by template switching, and a unique molecular identifier was present in the final cDNA, enabling accurate counting of TCR cDNA molecules. Specific primers in the conserved constant-segment region were used to synthesize first-strand cDNA for the TCR alpha and beta chains. Each cDNA library was double barcoded, with a SMART-Mk sample barcode plus Illumina barcodes, to control for contamination. TruSeq adapter sequences and Illumina sample barcodes were added in two successive PCR steps. The Illumina HiSeq platform was used with custom primers to sequence TCR alpha and beta cDNA libraries. Per the source publication's procedure: Unique molecular identifiers were extracted from raw reads with MiGEC, and CDR3 positions were determined with MiXCR. Recombination models were inferred per individual with the repgenHMM and IGoR tools using an EM algorithm. The analysis of shared clonotypes was done with the tcR package in R, with sharing normalized by the product of cloneset sizes. To study raw recombination free of thymic and clonal selection effects, out-of-frame nonproductive sequences were analyzed. TCRdb ran its own pipeline on the public reads, namely fastp trimming at Q25 and MiXCR clone calling, and kept in-frame beta chains. Merged by CDR3 protein, the rows form single entries marked with the most common genes and DNA. For this entry, the V and J calls and clone size follow TCRdb and not the study's own pipeline. The sample yields under 300,000 distinct CDR3 sequences; approximately 8.3% were counted once. Less than 4% of the sample is taken by the ten largest.

All donors were healthy Caucasians. The twin cohort comprised three pairs of female monozygotic twins, all aged roughly 18 to 30 years. CD4+ and CD8+ T cell populations were isolated with positive isolation kits from Invitrogen. The data are from a study of identical twins (dated by TCRdb to about 2016). A note on the overall study: To test whether fetal clonotypes persist, this study deep-sequenced TCR alpha and beta repertoires from monozygotic twins, from unrelated adults of various ages, and from cord blood. To rule out contamination, the twin experiments were replicated at different times with different library preparation protocols.

Overall study outcomes, separate from this receptor: Compared with coincidental sharing between unrelated individuals, out-of-frame TCR alpha sequences shared between twins showed an excess of sequences with low generation probability. Excess twin sharing in beta out-of-frame sequences was weaker because fewer shared sequences lowered the signal-to-noise ratio. Fewer insertions were carried by abundant cord blood beta clonotypes; a weaker similar trend was observed in young adult naive repertoires, while no such trend was observed in memory repertoires. In monozygotic twins, out-of-frame TCR alpha sharing was systematically underestimated by recombination models, although the models agreed with sharing between unrelated individuals. Zero-insertion analyses could be partly confounded by invariant T cells such as MAIT and iNKT, though diverse VJ usage argued against such confounding for most clonotypes. Because the same donors could not be followed over many years, conclusions were based on cross-sectional statistical analysis.

The same sample was also used in a study of yellow fever vaccine responses in identical twins. As described in the second report: According to the authors, in identical twins the way T cells responded to vaccination appeared partly convergent and partly personalized. In the study, vaccine-responding T cell clones were precisely tracked in identical twins.

The chain uses TRBV6-5 and TRBJ2-1, with 8 junctional bases fitting TRBD2. The source material was CD8+ T cells sorted from blood. This sequence was found in a woman younger than 30 in good health. The DNA reads as follows: TGTGCCAGCAGTTACTCGGCTAGCGGGAATGAGCAGTTCTTC. The translation is CASSYSASGNEQFF.